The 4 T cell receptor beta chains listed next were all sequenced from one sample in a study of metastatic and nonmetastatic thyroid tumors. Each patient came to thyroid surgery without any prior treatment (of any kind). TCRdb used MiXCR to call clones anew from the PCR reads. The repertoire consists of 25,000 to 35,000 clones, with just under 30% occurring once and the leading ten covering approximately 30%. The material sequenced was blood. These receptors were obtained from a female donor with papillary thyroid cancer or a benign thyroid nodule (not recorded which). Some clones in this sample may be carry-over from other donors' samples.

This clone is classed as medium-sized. CDR3 DNA sequence: TGTGCCAGCAGTGTCTCTGGAAACACCATATATTTT. This sequence encodes CASSVSGNTIYF. This chain joins TRBV6-1 and TRBJ1-3, with D unclear. The germline V gene encodes CDR1 MNHNS and CDR2 SASEGT. With 4 bases removed from V and 0 bases from J, the gap between germline ends came to 1 base. The CDR3 loop spans 12 amino acids.

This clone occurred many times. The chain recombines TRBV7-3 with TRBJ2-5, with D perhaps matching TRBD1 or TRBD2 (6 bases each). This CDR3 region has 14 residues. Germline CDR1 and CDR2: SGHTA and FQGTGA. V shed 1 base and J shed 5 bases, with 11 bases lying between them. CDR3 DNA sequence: TGTGCCAGCAGCTTAAGAGGGGGGCGGGAGACCCAGTACTTC. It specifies CASSLRGGRETQYF.

CDR3 coding DNA: TGTGCCAGCAGTTGGACAGAGAACACTGAAGCTTTCTTT. Residues: CASSWTENTEAFF. This chain joins TRBV6-4 and TRBJ1-1; D perhaps matches TRBD1 (6 bases). The V gene lost 5 bases and the J gene lost 1 base, with 8 bases spanning the gap. Germline V lookup: CDR1 MRHNA, CDR2 SNTAGT. There are 13 residues in the CDR3.

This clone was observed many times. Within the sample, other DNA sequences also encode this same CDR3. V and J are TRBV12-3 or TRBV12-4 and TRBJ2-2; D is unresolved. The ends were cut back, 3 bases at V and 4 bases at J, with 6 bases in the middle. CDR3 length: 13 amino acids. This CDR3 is CASSFISTGELFF. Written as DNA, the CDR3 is TGTGCCAGCAGTTTCATATCCACCGGGGAGCTGTTTTTT.